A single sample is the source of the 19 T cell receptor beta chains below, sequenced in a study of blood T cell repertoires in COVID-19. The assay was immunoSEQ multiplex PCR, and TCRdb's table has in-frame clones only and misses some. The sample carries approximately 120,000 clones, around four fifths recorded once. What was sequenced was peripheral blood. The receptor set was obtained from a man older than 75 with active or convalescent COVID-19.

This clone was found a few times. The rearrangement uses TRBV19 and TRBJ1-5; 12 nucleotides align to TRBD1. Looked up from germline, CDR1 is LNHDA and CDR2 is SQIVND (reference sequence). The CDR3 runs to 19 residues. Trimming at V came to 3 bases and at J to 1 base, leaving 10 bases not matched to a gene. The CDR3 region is CASSIGWDRGLGSNQPQHF. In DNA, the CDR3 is TGTGCCAGTAGTATTGGGTGGGACAGGGGGCTGGGGAGCAATCAGCCCCAGCATTTT.

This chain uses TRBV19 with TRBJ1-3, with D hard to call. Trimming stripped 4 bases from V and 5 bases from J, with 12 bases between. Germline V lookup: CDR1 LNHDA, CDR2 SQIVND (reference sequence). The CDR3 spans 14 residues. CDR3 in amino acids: CASSSGMARNTIYF. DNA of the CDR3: TGTGCCAGTAGTAGCGGAATGGCAAGAAACACCATATATTTT. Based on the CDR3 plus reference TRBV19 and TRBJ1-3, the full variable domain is DGGITQSPKYLFRKEGQNVTLSCEQNLNHDAMYWYRQDPGQGLRLIYYSQIVNDFQKGDIAEGYSVSREKKESFPLTVTSAQKNPTAFYLCASSSGMARNTIYFGEGSWLTVV.

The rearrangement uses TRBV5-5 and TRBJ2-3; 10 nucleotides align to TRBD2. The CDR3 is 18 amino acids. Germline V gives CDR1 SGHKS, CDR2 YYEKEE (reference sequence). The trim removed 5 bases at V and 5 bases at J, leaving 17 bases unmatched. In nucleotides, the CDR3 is TGTGCCAGCAGACGCGACCTTAGCGGGGGGCCCGGCGGAGATACGCAGTATTTT. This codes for CASRRDLSGGPGGDTQYF.

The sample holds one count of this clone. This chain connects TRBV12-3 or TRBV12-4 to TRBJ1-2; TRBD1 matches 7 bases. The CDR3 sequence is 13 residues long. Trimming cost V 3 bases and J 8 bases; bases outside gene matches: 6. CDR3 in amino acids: CASSLGQIWGYTF. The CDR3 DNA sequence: TGTGCCAGCAGTTTGGGACAGATCTGGGGCTACACCTTC.

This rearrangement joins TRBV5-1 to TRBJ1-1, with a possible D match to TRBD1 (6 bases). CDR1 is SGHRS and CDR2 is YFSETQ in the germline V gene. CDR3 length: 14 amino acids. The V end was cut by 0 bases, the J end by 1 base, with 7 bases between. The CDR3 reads CASSLEGGNTEAFF. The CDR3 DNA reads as TGCGCCAGCAGCTTGGAAGGGGGGAACACTGAAGCTTTCTTT.

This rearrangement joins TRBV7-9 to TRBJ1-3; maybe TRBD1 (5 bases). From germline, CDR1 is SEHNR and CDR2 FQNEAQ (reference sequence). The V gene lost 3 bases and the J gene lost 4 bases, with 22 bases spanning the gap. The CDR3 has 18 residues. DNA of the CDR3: TGTGCCAGCAGCTTCCCCTTTTCCGTGGGGGGGAACGGAAACACCATATATTTT. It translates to CASSFPFSVGGNGNTIYF.

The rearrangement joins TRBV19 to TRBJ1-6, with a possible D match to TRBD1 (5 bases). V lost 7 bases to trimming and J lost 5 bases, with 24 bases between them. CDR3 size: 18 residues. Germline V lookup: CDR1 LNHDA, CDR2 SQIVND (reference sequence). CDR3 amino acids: CASTPTWGSGTDNSPLHF. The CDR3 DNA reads TGTGCCAGTACCCCGACATGGGGTTCCGGGACTGATAATTCACCCCTCCACTTT. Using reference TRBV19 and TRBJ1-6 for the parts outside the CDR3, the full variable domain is DGGITQSPKYLFRKEGQNVTLSCEQNLNHDAMYWYRQDPGQGLRLIYYSQIVNDFQKGDIAEGYSVSREKKESFPLTVTSAQKNPTAFYLCASTPTWGSGTDNSPLHFGNGTRLTVT.

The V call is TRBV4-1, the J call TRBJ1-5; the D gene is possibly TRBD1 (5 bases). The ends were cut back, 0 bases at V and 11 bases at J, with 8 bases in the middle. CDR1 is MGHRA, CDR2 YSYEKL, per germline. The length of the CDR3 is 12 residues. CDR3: CASSQDWGTQHF. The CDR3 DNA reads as TGCGCCAGCAGCCAAGATTGGGGCACCCAGCATTTT.

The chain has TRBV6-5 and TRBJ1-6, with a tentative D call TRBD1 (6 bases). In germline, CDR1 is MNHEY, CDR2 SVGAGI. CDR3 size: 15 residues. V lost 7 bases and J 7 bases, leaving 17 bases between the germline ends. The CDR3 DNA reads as TGTGCCAGCATATACAGTCTGGGGGCCAATTCACCCCTCCACTTT. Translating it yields CASIYSLGANSPLHF.

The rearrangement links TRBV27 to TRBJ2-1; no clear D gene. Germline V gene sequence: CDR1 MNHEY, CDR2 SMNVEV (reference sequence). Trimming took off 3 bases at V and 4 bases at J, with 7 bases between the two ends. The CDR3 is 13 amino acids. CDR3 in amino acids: CASSFTQYNEQFF. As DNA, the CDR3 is TGTGCCAGCAGTTTCACCCAGTACAATGAGCAGTTCTTC.

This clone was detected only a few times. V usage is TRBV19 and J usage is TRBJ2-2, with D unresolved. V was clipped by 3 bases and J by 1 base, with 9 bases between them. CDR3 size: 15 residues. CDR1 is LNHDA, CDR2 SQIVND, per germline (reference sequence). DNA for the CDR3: TGTGCCAGTAGTATCATCGGCGGGAACACCGGGGAGCTGTTTTTT. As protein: CASSIIGGNTGELFF. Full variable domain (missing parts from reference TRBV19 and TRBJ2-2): DGGITQSPKYLFRKEGQNVTLSCEQNLNHDAMYWYRQDPGQGLRLIYYSQIVNDFQKGDIAEGYSVSREKKESFPLTVTSAQKNPTAFYLCASSIIGGNTGELFFGEGSRLTVL.

This chain's CDR3 is CASSLGRQGSWAEAFF. CDR3 coding DNA: TGTGCCAGCAGCTTAGGGAGACAGGGGAGTTGGGCTGAAGCTTTCTTT. V is TRBV11-2 and J is TRBJ1-1, with TRBD1 matching over 8 bases. The CDR3 loop spans 16 amino acids. The trim removed 1 base at V and 6 bases at J, leaving 10 bases unmatched. The V gene's germline CDR1 is SGHAT and CDR2 FQNNGV. Based on the CDR3 plus reference TRBV11-2 and TRBJ1-1, the full variable domain is EAGVAQSPRYKIIEKRQSVAFWCNPISGHATLYWYQQILGQGPKLLIQFQNNGVVDDSQLPKDRFSAERLKGVDSTLKIQPAKLEDSAVYLCASSLGRQGSWAEAFFGQGTRLTVV.

This CDR3 is CASSPRGGGHSTDTQYF. CDR3 in DNA: TGTGCCAGCAGCCCCCGCGGGGGGGGCCACAGCACAGATACGCAGTATTTT. The chain carries TRBV7-6 and TRBJ2-3; 9 bases fit TRBD2. This CDR3 contains 17 residues. Per germline, CDR1 SGHVS and CDR2 FNYEAQ. With V trimmed by 5 bases and J by 0 bases, 9 bases remained unmatched.

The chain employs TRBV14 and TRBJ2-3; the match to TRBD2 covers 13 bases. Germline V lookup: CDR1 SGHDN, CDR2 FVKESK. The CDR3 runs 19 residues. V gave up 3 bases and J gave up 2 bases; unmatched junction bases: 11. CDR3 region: CASSHRPGLAGSLTDTQYF. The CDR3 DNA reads TGTGCCAGCAGCCATAGGCCGGGACTAGCGGGGTCACTCACAGATACGCAGTATTTT. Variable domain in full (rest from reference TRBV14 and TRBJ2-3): EAGVTQFPSHSVIEKGQTVTLRCDPISGHDNLYWYRRVMGKEIKFLLHFVKESKQDESGMPNNRFLAERTGGTYSTLKVQPAELEDSGVYFCASSHRPGLAGSLTDTQYFGPGTRLTVL.

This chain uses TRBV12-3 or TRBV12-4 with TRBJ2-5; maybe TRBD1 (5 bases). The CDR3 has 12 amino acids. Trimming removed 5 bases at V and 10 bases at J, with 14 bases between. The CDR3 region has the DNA TGTGCCAGCAGTATACAAGGCCAGGGCCAGTACTTC. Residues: CASSIQGQGQYF.

The CDR3 DNA reads as TGTGCCAGCAGCCTCGGGGCAGATACGCAGTATTTT. Protein: CASSLGADTQYF. The chain links TRBV14 to TRBJ2-3; weak D call: TRBD2 (5 bases). CDR1 is SGHDN, CDR2 FVKESK, per germline. Between the trimmed V and J ends, which lost 4 bases and 4 bases, there was a span of 6 bases. There are 12 residues in the CDR3.

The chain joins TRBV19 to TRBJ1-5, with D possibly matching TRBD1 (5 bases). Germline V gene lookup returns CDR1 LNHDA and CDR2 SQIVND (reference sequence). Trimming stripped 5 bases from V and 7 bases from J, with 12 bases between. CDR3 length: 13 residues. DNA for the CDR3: TGTGCCAGTAGTTCGGGTTGGGGCCAGCCCCAGCATTTT. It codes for CASSSGWGQPQHF.

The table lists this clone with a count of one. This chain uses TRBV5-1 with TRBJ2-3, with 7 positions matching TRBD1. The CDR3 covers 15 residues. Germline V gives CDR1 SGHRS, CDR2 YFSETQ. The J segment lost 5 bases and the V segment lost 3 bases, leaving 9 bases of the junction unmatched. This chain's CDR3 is CASSSGRTGKDTQYF. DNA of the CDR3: TGCGCCAGCAGCTCGGGTCGGACAGGCAAAGATACGCAGTATTTT.

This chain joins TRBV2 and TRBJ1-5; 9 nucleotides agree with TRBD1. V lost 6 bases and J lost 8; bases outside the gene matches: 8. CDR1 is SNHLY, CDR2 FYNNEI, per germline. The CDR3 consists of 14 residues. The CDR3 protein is CASSPDRGDEPQHF. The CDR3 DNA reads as TGTGCCAGCAGCCCGGACAGGGGCGATGAGCCCCAGCATTTT.